A selection of T cell receptor beta chains follows, all from one sample in a study of tumor-infiltrating lymphocytes in localized non-small cell lung cancer. Libraries were prepared by immunoSEQ multiplex PCR; TCRdb keeps only in-frame clonotypes and omits some of them. The data show 9,500 to 15,000 clones, more than 60% seen once. Sequenced sample: lung tumor tissue. The origin of the receptors is a human donor with non-small cell lung cancer. Each CDR3 is given with its conserved first and last residue. The D gene is left open where the match is weak. Where a row states a size, it is once, few, many or the class of an expanded clone; other rows omit it.

once . TRBJ1-2 TRBV27 TGTGCCAGCAGTTTCGCCCGGGGGGCTGCGGGCTACACCTTC CASSFARGAAGYTF
. . TRBJ2-7 TRBV5-6 TGTGCCAGCAGCCCGGCAGGTGGCAGGGGTGGTAGGGAGCAGTACTTC CASSPAGGRGGREQYF
. . TRBJ1-1 TRBV29-1 TGCAGCGCCGTCCTTGGGCTCGGGAACACTGAAGCTTTCTTT CSAVLGLGNTEAFF
. TRBD1 TRBJ1-1 TRBV4-3 TGCGCCAGCACGCTAGGACAGGTCAACACTGAAGCTTTCTTT CASTLGQVNTEAFF
. . TRBJ1-1 TRBV5-1 TGCGCCAGCAGCTTGGCCGCTCAACAGGGCGGGAACACTGAAGCTTTCTTT CASSLAAQQGGNTEAFF
once . TRBJ2-7 TRBV19 TGTGCCAGTAGTATGGGGAAACTGCACTCCTACGAGCAGTACTTC CASSMGKLHSYEQYF
once . TRBJ1-2 TRBV4-1 TGCGCCAGCACCCATCCCGACGGGGGCAGGAGAAACTATGGCTACACCTTC CASTHPDGGRRNYGYTF
. . TRBJ1-1 TRBV11-2 TGTGCCAGCAGCTTAGAGGGCGCCATGAACACTGAAGCTTTCTTT CASSLEGAMNTEAFF
. . TRBJ1-1 TRBV6-5 TGTGCCAGCAGTTTGGCAGCTAACACTGAAGCTTTCTTT CASSLAANTEAFF
. . TRBJ2-3 TRBV29-1 TGCAGCGTCGGCCGACGGGGGTCCATGGATACGCAGTATTTT CSVGRRGSMDTQYF
. TRBD2 TRBJ2-1 TRBV29-1 TGCAGCGTTGATCAAAAGCGGGGGGGAGTCAATGAGCAGTTCTTC CSVDQKRGGVNEQFF
. TRBD2 TRBJ2-3 TRBV12-5 TGTGCTAGTGGTTTGGTAGCGGGGGGGACCACAGATACGCAGTATTTT CASGLVAGGTTDTQYF
. . TRBJ2-3 TRBV12-2 TGTGCAAGTCGCGGGGGACTAGCGGGACGTAAAACTTCCACAGATACGCAGTATTTT CASRGGLAGRKTSTDTQYF
. TRBD1 TRBJ1-1 TRBV5-1 TGCGCCAGCAGCTCGGGACAGCCGAACACTGAAGCTTTCTTT CASSSGQPNTEAFF
. TRBD1 TRBJ2-3 TRBV5-1 TGCGCCAGCAGCCCCATGACAGGGGGCACAGATACGCAGTATTTT CASSPMTGGTDTQYF
once TRBD1 TRBJ1-2 TRBV10-2 TGCGCCAGCGCGACCCGGACAGGGGGCGCGTTGGACTATGGCTACACCTTC CASATRTGGALDYGYTF
. TRBD2 TRBJ2-5 TRBV4-1 TGCGCCAGCAGCCAAGAAGGGACTAGCAGCCGACGGGCCCAGTACTTC CASSQEGTSSRRAQYF
. TRBD2 TRBJ2-5 TRBV5-1 TGCGCCAGCAGAAGGGGCGGGGGGAACCAAGAGACCCAGTACTTC CASRRGGGNQETQYF
medium-sized . TRBJ2-2 TRBV14 TGTGCCAGCAGCCCCCAGGATGGGGTCACCGGGGAGCTGTTTTTT CASSPQDGVTGELFF
few . TRBJ2-3 TRBV19 TGTGCCAGTAGTCTAATTAGCGCAGATACGCAGTATTTT CASSLISADTQYF
. TRBD2 TRBJ2-5 TRBV19 TGTGCCAGTAGTACAACTCCTACTAACAGACTAGCGGGGGGGCGCCTGTCTGAGACCCAGTACTTC CASSTTPTNRLAGGRLSETQYF
. . TRBJ2-3 TRBV19 TGTGCCAGTAGTATAGGGCAGCCTAGCACAGATACGCAGTATTTT CASSIGQPSTDTQYF
. . TRBJ2-3 TRBV7-8 TGTGCCAGCAGCCCTCAGTCAGTAAAAAGCACAGATACGCAGTATTTT CASSPQSVKSTDTQYF
. . TRBJ1-5 TRBV12-2 TGTGCAAGTCGCTGGGACAGTCCCTTAGTCTATCAGCCCCAGCATTTT CASRWDSPLVYQPQHF
. TRBD1 TRBJ2-2 TRBV5-1 TGCGCCAGCAGCCAATCCGGGACAGGGGGTACCGGGGAGCTGTTTTTT CASSQSGTGGTGELFF
. TRBD1 TRBJ1-1 TRBV25-1 TGTGCCAGCAGTGGGGACAGGAAGAACACTGAAGCTTTCTTT CASSGDRKNTEAFF
. TRBD1 TRBJ1-3 TRBV30 TGTGCCTGGAGTAAGGGGGCATCTGGAAACACCATATATTTT CAWSKGASGNTIYF
. . TRBJ1-2 TRBV5-4 TGTGCCAGCAGCTTGAATCGGTACTATGGCTACACCTTC CASSLNRYYGYTF
. TRBD2 TRBJ2-2 TRBV2 TGTGCCAGCACCTCGGGACTAGCGGGAGCGGGGGGGGAGCTGTTTTTT CASTSGLAGAGGELFF
few TRBD2 TRBJ2-7 TRBV18 TGTGCCAGCTCACCACCGGCCGGGACTAGCGAGCAGTACTTC CASSPPAGTSEQYF
. . TRBJ2-5 TRBV7-2 TGTGCCAGCAGCTTAGGCCCTGTGGGGGGCGAGACCCAGTACTTC CASSLGPVGGETQYF
. TRBD1 TRBJ2-1 TRBV11-3 TGTGCCAGCACCCCGGGACAGGGGATTACTGAGCAGTTCTTC CASTPGQGITEQFF
. . TRBJ1-2 TRBV18 TGTGCCAGCTCACCAGGGGAGGGCCGCGCTAACTATGGCTACACCTTC CASSPGEGRANYGYTF
once . TRBJ1-1 TRBV10-3 TGTGCCATCAGTGTGGAGCAAGGTGAAGCTTTCTTT CAISVEQGEAFF
. . TRBJ1-1 TRBV10-3 TGTGCCATCAGTGTTACAGCGAACACTGAAGCTTTCTTT CAISVTANTEAFF
. . TRBJ1-1 TRBV19 TGTGCCAGTAGTTGGACATTTACGGACACTGAAGCTTTCTTT CASSWTFTDTEAFF
. . TRBJ2-5 TRBV6-5 TGTGCCAGCACCGCAATGGGCAAAGAGACCCAGTACTTC CASTAMGKETQYF
. TRBD1 TRBJ1-1 TRBV7-8 TGTGCCAGCAGCCCTCCTTCGGGCAGGGGGCTGAACACTGAAGCTTTCTTT CASSPPSGRGLNTEAFF
few TRBD1 TRBJ1-2 TRBV25-1 TGTGCCAGCAACCCTGGACAGGGGGCGCGGGGCTACACCTTC CASNPGQGARGYTF
. . TRBJ2-7 TRBV30 TGTGCCTGGAGTGTAGCGTACGAGCAGTACTTC CAWSVAYEQYF
. . TRBJ1-3 TRBV28 TGTGCCAGCAGGGTTTCATCCGGTGACACCATATATTTT CASRVSSGDTIYF